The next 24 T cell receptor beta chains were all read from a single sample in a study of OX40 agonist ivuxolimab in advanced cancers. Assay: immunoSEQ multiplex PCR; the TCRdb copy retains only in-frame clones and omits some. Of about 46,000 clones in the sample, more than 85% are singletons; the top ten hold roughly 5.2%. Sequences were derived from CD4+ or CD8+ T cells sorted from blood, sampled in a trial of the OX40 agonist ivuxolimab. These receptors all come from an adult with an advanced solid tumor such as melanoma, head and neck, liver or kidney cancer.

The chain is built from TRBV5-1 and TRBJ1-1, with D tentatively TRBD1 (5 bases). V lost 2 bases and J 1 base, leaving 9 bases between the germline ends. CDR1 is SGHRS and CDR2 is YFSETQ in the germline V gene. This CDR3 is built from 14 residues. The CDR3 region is CASSLLQGNTEAFF. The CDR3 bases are TGCGCCAGCAGCTTACTTCAGGGGAACACTGAAGCTTTCTTT.

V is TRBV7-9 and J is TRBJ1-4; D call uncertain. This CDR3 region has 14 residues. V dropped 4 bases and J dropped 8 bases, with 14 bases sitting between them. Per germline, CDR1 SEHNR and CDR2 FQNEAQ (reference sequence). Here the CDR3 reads CASSYGHPGEKLFF. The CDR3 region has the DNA TGTGCCAGCAGCTATGGCCACCCGGGGGAAAAACTGTTTTTT.

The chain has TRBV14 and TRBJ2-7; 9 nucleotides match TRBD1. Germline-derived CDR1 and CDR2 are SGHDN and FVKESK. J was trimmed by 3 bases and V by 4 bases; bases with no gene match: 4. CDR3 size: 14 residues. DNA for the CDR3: TGTGCCAGCAGCCCGGGACAGGGATACTACGAGCAGTACTTC. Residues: CASSPGQGYYEQYF.

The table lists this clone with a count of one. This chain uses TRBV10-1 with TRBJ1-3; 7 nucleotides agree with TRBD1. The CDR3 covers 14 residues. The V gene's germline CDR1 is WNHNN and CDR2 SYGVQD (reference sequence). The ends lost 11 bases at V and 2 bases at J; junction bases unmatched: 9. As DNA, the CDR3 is TGCGCCTCTAGGGACAGCGCCGCTGGAAACACCATATATTTT. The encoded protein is CASRDSAAGNTIYF.

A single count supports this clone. CDR3 loop: CASRSGGADTQYF. The CDR3 DNA follows: TGTGCCAGTAGAAGCGGGGGGGCAGATACGCAGTATTTT. V gene TRBV19 combines with J gene TRBJ2-3; the match to TRBD2 covers 10 bases. Germline assignment: CDR1 LNHDA and CDR2 SQIVND (reference sequence). This CDR3 contains 13 residues. The V and J ends lost 6 bases and 4 bases, in that order; junction bases with no gene match: 1.

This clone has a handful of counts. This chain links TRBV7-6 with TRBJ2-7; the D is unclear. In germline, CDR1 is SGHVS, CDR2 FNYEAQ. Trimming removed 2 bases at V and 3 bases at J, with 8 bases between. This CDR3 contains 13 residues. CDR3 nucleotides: TGTGCCAGCAGCTTAAACAGCGTCTACGAGCAGTACTTC. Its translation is CASSLNSVYEQYF.

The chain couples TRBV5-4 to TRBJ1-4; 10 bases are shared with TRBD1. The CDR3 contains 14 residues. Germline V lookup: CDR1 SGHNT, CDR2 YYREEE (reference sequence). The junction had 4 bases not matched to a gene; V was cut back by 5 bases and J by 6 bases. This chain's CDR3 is CASRPGTGDEKLFF. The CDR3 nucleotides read TGTGCCAGCAGGCCCGGGACAGGGGATGAAAAACTGTTTTTT.

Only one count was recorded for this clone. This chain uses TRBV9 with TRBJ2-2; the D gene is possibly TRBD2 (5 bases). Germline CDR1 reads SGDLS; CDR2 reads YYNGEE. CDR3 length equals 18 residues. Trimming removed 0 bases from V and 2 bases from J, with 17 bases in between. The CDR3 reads CASSVAVYSVDNTGELFF. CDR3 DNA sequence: TGTGCCAGCAGCGTAGCTGTATATAGCGTCGACAACACCGGGGAGCTGTTTTTT.

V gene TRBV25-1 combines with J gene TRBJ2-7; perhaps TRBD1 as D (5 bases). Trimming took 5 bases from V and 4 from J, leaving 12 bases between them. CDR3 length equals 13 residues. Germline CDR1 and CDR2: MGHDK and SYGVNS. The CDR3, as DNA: TGTGCCAGCAGTTTCCAGGCAGGGTACGAGCAGTACTTC. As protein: CASSFQAGYEQYF.

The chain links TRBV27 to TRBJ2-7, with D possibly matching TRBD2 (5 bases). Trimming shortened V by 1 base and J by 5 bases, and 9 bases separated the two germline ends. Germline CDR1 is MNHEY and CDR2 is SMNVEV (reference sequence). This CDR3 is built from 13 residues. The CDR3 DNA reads TGTGCCAGCAGTTTATTAGGAGGAGACGAGCAGTACTTC. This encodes CASSLLGGDEQYF.

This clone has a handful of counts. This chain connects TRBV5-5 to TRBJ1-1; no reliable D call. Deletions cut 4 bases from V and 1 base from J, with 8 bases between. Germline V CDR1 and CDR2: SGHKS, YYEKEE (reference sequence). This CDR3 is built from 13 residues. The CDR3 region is CASSPDKNTEAFF. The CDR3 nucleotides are TGTGCCAGCAGCCCCGACAAGAACACTGAAGCTTTCTTT.

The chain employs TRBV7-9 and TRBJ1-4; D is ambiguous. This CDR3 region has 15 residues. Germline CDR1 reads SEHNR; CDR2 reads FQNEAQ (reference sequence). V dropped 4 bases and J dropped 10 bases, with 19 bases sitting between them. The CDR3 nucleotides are TGTGCCAGCAGCTCCGCGGAAAGCACCCTTGGAAAACTGTTTTTT. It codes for CASSSAESTLGKLFF.

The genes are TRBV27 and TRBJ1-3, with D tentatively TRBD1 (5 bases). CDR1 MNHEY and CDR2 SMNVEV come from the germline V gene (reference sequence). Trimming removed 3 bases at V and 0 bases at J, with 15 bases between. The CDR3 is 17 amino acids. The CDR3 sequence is CASSLGGGRFSGNTIYF. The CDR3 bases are TGTGCCAGCAGTTTGGGGGGAGGCCGTTTCTCTGGAAACACCATATATTTT.

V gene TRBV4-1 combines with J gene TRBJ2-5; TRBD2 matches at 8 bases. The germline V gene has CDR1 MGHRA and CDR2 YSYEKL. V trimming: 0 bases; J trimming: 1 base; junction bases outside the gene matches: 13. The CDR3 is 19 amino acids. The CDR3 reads CASSQEGLGSGGLQETQYF. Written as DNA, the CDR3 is TGCGCCAGCAGCCAAGAAGGGTTGGGGAGCGGGGGCCTCCAAGAGACCCAGTACTTC.

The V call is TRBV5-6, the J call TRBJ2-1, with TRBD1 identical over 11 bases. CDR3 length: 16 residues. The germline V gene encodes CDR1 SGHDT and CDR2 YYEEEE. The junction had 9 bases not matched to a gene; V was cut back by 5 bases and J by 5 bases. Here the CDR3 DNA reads TGTGCCAGCAGTTCGGATCCGGGACAGGGGGACAATGAGCAGTTCTTC. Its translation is CASSSDPGQGDNEQFF. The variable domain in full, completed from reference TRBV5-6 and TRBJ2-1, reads DAGVTQSPTHLIKTRGQQVTLRCSPKSGHDTVSWYQQALGQGPQFIFQYYEEEERQRGNFPDRFSGHQFPNYSSELNVNALLLGDSALYLCASSSDPGQGDNEQFFGPGTRLTVL.

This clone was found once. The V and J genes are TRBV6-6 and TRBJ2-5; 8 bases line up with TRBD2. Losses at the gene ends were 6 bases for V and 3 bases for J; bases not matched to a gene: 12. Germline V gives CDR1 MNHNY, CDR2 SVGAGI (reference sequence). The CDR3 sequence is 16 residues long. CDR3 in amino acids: CASSGLTSGEEETQYF. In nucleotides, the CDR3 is TGTGCCAGCAGCGGCTTAACTAGCGGAGAAGAAGAGACCCAGTACTTC.

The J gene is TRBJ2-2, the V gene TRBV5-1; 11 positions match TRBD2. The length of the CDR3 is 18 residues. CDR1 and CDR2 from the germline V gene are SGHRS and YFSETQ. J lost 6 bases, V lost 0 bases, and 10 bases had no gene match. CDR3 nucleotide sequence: TGCGCCAGCAGCTTGGAGGGGCTAGCGGGAGGACCATCCGGGGAGCTGTTTTTT. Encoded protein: CASSLEGLAGGPSGELFF.

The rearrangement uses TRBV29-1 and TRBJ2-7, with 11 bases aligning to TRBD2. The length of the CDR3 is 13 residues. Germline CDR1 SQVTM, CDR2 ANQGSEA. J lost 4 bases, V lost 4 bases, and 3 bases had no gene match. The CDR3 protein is CSVVTSGSYEQYF. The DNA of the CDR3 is TGCAGCGTTGTTACTAGCGGGAGTTACGAGCAGTACTTC.

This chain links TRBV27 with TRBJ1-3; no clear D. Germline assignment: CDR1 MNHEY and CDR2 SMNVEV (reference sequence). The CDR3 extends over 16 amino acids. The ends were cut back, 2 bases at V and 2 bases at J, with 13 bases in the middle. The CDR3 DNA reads TGTGCCAGCAGTTTAACCCCTTACAGAGCTGGAAACACCATATATTTT. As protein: CASSLTPYRAGNTIYF.

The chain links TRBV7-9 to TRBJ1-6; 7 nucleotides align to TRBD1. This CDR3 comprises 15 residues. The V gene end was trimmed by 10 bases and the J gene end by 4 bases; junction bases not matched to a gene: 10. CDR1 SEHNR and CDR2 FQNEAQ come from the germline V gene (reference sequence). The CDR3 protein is CATPTGTAYNSPLHF. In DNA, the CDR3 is TGTGCCACCCCAACCGGGACAGCTTATAATTCACCCCTCCACTTT.

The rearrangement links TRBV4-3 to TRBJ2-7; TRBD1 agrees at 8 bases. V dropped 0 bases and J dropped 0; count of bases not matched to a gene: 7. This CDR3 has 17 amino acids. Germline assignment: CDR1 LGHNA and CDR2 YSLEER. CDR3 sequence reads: CASSQEGTGGSSYEQYF. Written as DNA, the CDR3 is TGCGCCAGCAGCCAAGAGGGAACAGGGGGGAGCTCCTACGAGCAGTACTTC.

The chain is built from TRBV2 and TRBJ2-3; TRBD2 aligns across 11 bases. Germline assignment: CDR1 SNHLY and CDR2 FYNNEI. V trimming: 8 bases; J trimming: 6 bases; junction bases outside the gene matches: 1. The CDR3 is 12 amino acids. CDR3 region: CASLAGGDTQYF. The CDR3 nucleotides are TGTGCCAGCCTAGCGGGAGGCGATACGCAGTATTTT.

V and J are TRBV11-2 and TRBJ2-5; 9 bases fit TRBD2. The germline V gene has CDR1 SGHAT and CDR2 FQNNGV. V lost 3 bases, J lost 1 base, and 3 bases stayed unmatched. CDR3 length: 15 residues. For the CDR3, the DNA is TGTGCCAGCAGCTTCAGCGGGAGGCCCCAAGAGACCCAGTACTTC. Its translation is CASSFSGRPQETQYF.

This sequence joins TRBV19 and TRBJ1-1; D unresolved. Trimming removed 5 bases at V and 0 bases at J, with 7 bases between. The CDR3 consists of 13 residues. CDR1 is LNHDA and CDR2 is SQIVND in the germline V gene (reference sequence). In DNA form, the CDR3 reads TGTGCCAGTAGTGTTACAGTGAACACTGAAGCTTTCTTT. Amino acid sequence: CASSVTVNTEAFF.